This TCR beta chain was found in a study of cytomegalovirus exposure and HLA in healthy donors. The V and J ends lost 4 bases and 1 base, in that order; junction bases with no gene match: 12. The CDR3 consists of 18 residues. Germline V gene sequence: CDR1 SGHKS, CDR2 YYEKEE (reference sequence). Findings and caveats of the study: Reports indicate that TCR beta sequences accurately predicted the HLA-A and HLA-B alleles of most subjects. The likely explanation for a cluster of highly shared sequence variants was sequencing artifact. Cytomegalovirus status, reportedly, was diagnosed with high specificity and sensitivity by the classifier.

The study ran its PCR with 60 Vbeta and 13 Jbeta primers. Measured with immunoSEQ multiplex PCR; TCRdb has only the in-frame clones, and not every one. Found here are approximately 170,000 clones, 70% to 80% of them singletons; the top ten hold approximately 1.5%. A note on this clone: Its specificity is unknown.

All donors participated as healthy donors of bone marrow. The chain has TRBV5-5 and TRBJ2-1; 9 bases match TRBD2. The source material was PBMCs. This receptor was obtained from a man in his forties in good health and CMV-seronegative. The CDR3 nucleotides read TGTGCCAGCAGCGAACTAGCGGGCATACCACTTTCCTACAATGAGCAGTTCTTC. Its translation: CASSELAGIPLSYNEQFF.